This T cell receptor (beta chain) stems from a study of beta chain features in type 1 diabetes. The table lists this clone with a few counts. cDNA synthesis used the whole RNA isolate, giving expressed TCRB sequences. Sequencing used immunoSEQ multiplex PCR; TCRdb keeps in-frame clones, though not all of them. The sample carries fewer than 350,000 clones, around 19% recorded once. The J segment lost 3 bases and the V segment lost 5 bases, leaving 6 bases of the junction unmatched. This CDR3 is 15 amino acids long. Germline-derived CDR1 and CDR2 are MNHEY and SMNVEV (reference sequence). This sequence originates from a woman aged 18-30 years in good health. The sequenced material came from naive CD4+ T cells from blood. The chain carries TRBV27 and TRBJ2-3; 9 bases agree with TRBD1. The CDR3 here is CASSPRDRATDTQYF. The CDR3 DNA reads TGTGCCAGCAGTCCACGGGACAGGGCGACAGATACGCAGTATTTT.